This entry lists 5 T cell receptor beta chains sequenced from one sample in a study of blood T cells in healthy people across ages. The authors ran a second PCR of roughly 7 to 11 cycles using a sample-barcoded 5' primer and a J-beta primer mix. One entry per CDR3 protein, called by TCRdb with MiXCR from the 5' RACE reads. This table holds 1 million or so distinct CDR3 sequences, around 27% found once. These data were also filed under a second study, of T cells of mothers and their children.

Source material: blood. The source is a girl aged 2 to 10 in good health.

Here the CDR3 DNA reads TGTGCCAGCAGCAAAGCCCTAATATTCCACGGGGAGCTGTTTTTT. Translating it yields CASSKALIFHGELFF. V and J are TRBV21-1 and TRBJ2-2. TRBV21-1 is a known pseudogene. This CDR3 spans 15 amino acids.

This clonotype was detected a few times. J is TRBJ1-4 and V is TRBV4-1, with D hard to call. Looked up from germline, CDR1 is MGHRA and CDR2 is YSYEKL. The CDR3 totals 14 residues. The V end lost 1 base, the J end lost 8 bases, and 11 bases lay between the germline ends. The CDR3 DNA reads as TGCGCCAGCAGCCAAGTAGCCATCGTAGAAAAACTGTTTTTT. This sequence encodes CASSQVAIVEKLFF.

This clonotype showed up just a few times. The V call is TRBV29-1, the J call TRBJ2-1, with D possibly TRBD1 on 5 matching bases. Trimming took 3 bases from V and 4 from J, leaving 10 bases between them. CDR3 length: 13 residues. Germline V lookup: CDR1 SQVTM, CDR2 ANQGSEA. This CDR3 reads CSVETVSYNEQFF. CDR3 DNA sequence: TGCAGCGTTGAGACAGTTAGTTACAATGAGCAGTTCTTC.

This clonotype was recorded once. The chain is built from TRBV29-1 and TRBJ2-3; D is undetermined. The germline V gene encodes CDR1 SQVTM and CDR2 ANQGSEA. The CDR3 covers 18 residues. The V end lost 5 bases, the J end lost 0 bases, and 24 bases lay between the germline ends. CDR3 loop: CSVWLVPGTITSTDTQYF. CDR3 sequence (DNA): TGCAGCGTTTGGCTAGTACCGGGCACTATCACTAGCACAGATACGCAGTATTTT.

J is TRBJ1-3 and V is TRBV9; the D gene is possibly TRBD1 (6 bases). Germline-derived CDR1 and CDR2 are SGDLS and YYNGEE. V was pared by 0 bases and J by 9 bases, with 10 bases between. The CDR3 has 13 residues. In DNA, the CDR3 is TGTGCCAGCAGCGTAGAGGGGGTAACCACCATATATTTT. Encoded protein: CASSVEGVTTIYF.